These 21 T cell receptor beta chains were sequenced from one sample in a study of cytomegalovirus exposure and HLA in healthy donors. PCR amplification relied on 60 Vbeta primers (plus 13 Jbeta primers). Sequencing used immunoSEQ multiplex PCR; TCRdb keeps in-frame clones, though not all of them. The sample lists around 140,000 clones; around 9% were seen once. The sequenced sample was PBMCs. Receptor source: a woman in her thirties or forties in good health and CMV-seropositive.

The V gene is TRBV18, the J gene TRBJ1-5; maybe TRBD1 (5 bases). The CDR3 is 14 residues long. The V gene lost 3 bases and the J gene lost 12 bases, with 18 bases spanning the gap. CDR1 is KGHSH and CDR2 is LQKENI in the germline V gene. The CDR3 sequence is CASSPSDSRRLQHF. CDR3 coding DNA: TGTGCCAGCTCACCCAGCGACAGTAGAAGGCTCCAGCATTTT.

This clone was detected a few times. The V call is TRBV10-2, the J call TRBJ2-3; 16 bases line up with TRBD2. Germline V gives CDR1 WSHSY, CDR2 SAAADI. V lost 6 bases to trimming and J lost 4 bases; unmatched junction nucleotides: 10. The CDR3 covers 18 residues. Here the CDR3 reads CASRGLAGGLTPADTQYF. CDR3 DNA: TGCGCCAGCAGGGGACTAGCGGGGGGGCTAACCCCCGCAGATACGCAGTATTTT.

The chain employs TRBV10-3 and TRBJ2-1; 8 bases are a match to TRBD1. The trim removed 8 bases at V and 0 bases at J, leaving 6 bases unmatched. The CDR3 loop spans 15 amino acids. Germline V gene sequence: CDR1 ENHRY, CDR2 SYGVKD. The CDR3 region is CAIGQGASSYNEQFF. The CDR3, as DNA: TGTGCCATCGGGCAGGGGGCGAGCTCCTACAATGAGCAGTTCTTC.

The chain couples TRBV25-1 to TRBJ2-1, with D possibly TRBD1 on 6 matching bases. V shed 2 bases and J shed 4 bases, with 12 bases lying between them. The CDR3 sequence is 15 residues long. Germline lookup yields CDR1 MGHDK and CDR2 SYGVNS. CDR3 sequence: CASSEPGGPYNEQFF. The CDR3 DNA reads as TGTGCCAGCAGTGAACCTGGGGGCCCTTACAATGAGCAGTTCTTC.

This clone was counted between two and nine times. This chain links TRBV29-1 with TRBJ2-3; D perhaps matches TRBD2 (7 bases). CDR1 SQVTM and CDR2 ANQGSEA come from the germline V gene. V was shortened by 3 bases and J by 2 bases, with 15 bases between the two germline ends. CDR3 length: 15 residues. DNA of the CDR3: TGCAGCGTTGACGGGGGAGGGGGGGCCACAGATACGCAGTATTTT. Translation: CSVDGGGGATDTQYF.

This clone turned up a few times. This CDR3 is CASSQPGLVDNEQFF. CDR3 sequence (DNA): TGTGCCAGCAGTCAGCCGGGACTAGTGGACAATGAGCAGTTCTTC. The chain couples TRBV6-1 to TRBJ2-1, with 8 positions matching TRBD2. V shed 5 bases and J 5 bases; nucleotides not matched to a gene: 8. In germline, CDR1 is MNHNS, CDR2 SASEGT. The CDR3 sequence is 15 residues long.

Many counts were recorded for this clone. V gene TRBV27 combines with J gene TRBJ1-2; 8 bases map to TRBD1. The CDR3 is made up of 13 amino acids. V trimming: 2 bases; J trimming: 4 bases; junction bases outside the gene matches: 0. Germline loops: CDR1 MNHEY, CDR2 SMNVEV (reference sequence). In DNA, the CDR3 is TGTGCCAGCAGTTTAGGGACAGGCTATGGCTACACCTTC. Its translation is CASSLGTGYGYTF.

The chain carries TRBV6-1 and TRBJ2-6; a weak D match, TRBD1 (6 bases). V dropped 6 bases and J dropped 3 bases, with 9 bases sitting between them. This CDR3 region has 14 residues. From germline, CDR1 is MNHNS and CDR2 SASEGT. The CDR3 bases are TGTGCCAGCAGCAGGGGTGATGGGGCCAACGTCCTGACTTTC. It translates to CASSRGDGANVLTF.

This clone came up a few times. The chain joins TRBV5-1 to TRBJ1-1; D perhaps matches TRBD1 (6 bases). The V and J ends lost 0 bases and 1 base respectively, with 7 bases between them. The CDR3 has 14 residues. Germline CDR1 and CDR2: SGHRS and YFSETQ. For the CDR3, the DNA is TGCGCCAGCAGCTTGGCAGGGGCGAACACTGAAGCTTTCTTT. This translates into CASSLAGANTEAFF. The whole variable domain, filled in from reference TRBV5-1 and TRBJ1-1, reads KAGVTQTPRYLIKTRGQQVTLSCSPISGHRSVSWYQQTPGQGLQFLFEYFSETQRNKGNFPGRFSGRQFSNSRSEMNVSTLELGDSALYLCASSLAGANTEAFFGQGTRLTVV.

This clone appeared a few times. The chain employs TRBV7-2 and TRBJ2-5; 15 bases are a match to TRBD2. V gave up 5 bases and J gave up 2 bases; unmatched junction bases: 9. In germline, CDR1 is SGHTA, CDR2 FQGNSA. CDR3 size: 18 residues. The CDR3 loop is CASSHRTSGGARQETQYF. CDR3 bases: TGTGCCAGCAGCCACCGGACTAGCGGGGGGGCCCGACAAGAGACCCAGTACTTC.

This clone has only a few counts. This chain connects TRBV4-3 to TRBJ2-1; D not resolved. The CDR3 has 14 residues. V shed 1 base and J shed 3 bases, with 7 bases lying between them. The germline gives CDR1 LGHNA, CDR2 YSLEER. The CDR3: CASSQVVSYNEQFF. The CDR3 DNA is TGCGCCAGCAGCCAAGTCGTCAGCTACAATGAGCAGTTCTTC.

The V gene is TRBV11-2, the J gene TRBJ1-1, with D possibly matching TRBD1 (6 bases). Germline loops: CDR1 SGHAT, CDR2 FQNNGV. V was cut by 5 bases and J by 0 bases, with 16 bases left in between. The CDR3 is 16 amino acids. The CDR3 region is CASSRPTGFMNTEAFF. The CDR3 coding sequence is TGTGCCAGCAGCCGTCCGACAGGCTTCATGAACACTGAAGCTTTCTTT.

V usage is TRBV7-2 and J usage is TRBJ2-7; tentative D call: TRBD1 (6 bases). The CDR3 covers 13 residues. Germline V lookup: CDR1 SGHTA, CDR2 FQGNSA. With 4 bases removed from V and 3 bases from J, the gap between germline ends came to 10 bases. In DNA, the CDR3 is TGTGCCAGCAGCTCACTACAGGGCTACGAGCAGTACTTC. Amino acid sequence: CASSSLQGYEQYF.

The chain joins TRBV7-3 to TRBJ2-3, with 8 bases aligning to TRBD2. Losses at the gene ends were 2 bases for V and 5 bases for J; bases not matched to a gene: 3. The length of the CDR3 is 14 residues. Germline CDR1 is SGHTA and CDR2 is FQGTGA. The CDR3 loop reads CASSLAGGLDTQYF. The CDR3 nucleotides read TGTGCCAGCAGCTTAGCGGGGGGACTAGATACGCAGTATTTT. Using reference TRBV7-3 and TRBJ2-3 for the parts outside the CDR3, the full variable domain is GAGVSQTPSNKVTEKGKYVELRCDPISGHTALYWYRQSLGQGPEFLIYFQGTGAADDSGLPNDRFFAVRPEGSVSTLKIQRTERGDSAVYLCASSLAGGLDTQYFGPGTRLTVL.

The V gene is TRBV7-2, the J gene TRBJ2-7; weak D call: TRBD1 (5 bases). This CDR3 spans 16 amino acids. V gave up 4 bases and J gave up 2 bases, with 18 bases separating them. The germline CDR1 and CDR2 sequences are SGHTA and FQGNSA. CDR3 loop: CASSSSPAGKTYEQYF. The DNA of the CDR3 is TGTGCCAGCAGCTCTTCCCCAGCAGGGAAGACCTACGAGCAGTACTTC.

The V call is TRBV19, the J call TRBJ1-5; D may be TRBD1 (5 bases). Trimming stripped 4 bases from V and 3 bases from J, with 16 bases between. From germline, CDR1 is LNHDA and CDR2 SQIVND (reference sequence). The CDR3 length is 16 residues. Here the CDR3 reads CASSKAGRGDNQPQHF. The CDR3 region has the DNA TGTGCCAGTAGTAAGGCCGGAAGGGGTGACAATCAGCCCCAGCATTTT.

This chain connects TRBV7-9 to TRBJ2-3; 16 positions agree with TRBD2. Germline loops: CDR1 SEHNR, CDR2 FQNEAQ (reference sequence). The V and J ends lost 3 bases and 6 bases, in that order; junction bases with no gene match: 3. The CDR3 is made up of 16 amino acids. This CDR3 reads CASSLGTSGGADTQYF. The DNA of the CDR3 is TGTGCCAGCAGCTTGGGGACTAGCGGGGGGGCGGATACGCAGTATTTT. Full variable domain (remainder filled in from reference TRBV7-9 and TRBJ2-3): DTGVSQNPRHKITKRGQNVTFRCDPISEHNRLYWYRQTLGQGPEFLTYFQNEAQLEKSRLLSDRFSAERPKGSFSTLEIQRTEQGDSAMYLCASSLGTSGGADTQYFGPGTRLTVL.

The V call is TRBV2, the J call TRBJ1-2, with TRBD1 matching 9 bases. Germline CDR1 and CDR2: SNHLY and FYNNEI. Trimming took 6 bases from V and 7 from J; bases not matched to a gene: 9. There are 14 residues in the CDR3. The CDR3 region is CASRGDREEGGYTF. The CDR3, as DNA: TGTGCCAGCAGGGGGGACAGGGAGGAGGGTGGCTACACCTTC.

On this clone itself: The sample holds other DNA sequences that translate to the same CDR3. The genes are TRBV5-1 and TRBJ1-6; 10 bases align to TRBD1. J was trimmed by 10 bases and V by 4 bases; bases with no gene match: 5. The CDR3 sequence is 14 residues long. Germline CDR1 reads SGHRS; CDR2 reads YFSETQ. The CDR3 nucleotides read TGCGCCAGCAGCCCCGGGACAGGGGAGTCACCCCTCCACTTT. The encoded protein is CASSPGTGESPLHF.

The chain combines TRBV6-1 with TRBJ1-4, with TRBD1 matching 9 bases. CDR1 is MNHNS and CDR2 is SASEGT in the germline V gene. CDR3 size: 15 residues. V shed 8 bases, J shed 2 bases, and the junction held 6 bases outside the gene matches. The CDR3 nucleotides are TGTGCCAGCCGGACAGGGGTTGGCACTAATGAAAAACTGTTTTTT. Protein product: CASRTGVGTNEKLFF.

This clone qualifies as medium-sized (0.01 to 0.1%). CDR3 sequence: CASSEELWEQYF. CDR3 bases: TGTGCCAGCAGTGAAGAGCTCTGGGAGCAGTACTTC. The chain has TRBV6-1 and TRBJ2-7; no definite D call. This CDR3 has 12 residues. V lost 1 base and J lost 7, with 8 bases in between. CDR1 is MNHNS and CDR2 is SASEGT in the germline V gene.